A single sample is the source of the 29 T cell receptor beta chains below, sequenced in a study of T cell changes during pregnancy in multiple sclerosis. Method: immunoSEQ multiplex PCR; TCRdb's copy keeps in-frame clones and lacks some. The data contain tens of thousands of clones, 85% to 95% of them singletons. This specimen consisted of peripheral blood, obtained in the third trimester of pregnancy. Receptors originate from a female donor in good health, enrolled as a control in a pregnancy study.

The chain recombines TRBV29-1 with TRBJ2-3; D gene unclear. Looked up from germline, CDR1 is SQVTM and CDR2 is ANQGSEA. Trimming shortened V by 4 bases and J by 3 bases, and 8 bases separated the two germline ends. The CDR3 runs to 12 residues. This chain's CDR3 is CSVGPETDTQYF. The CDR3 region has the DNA TGCAGCGTTGGTCCGGAGACAGATACGCAGTATTTT.

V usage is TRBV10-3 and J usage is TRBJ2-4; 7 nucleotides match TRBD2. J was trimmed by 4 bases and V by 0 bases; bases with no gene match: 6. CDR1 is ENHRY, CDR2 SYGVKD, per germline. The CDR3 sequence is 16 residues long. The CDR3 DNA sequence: TGTGCCATCAGTGAGTCGAGGGACTATCCTAAAAACATTCAGTACTTC. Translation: CAISESRDYPKNIQYF.

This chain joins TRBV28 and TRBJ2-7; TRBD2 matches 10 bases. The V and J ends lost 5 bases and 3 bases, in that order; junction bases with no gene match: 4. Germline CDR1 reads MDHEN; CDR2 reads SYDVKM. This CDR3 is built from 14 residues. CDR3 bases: TGTGCCAGCAGTATGACTAGCGGGCTCTACGAGCAGTACTTC. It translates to CASSMTSGLYEQYF.

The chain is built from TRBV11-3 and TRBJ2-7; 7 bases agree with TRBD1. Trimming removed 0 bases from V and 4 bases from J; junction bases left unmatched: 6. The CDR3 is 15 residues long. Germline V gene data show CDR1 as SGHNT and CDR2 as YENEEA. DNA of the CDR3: TGTGCCAGCAGCTTAGATGGCACAGGGGTTTACGAGCAGTACTTC. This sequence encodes CASSLDGTGVYEQYF.

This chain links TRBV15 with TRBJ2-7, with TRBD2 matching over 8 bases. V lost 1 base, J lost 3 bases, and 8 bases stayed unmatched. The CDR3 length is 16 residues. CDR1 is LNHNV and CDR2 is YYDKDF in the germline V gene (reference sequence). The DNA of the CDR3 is TGTGCCACCAGCAGAGGACTCCCGGGAGGGCTCTACGAGCAGTACTTC. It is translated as CATSRGLPGGLYEQYF.

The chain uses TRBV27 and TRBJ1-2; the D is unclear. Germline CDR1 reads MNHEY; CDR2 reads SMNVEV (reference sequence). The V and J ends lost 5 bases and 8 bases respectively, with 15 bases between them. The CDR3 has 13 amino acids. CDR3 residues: CASSPINAGGYTF. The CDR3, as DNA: TGTGCCAGCAGTCCCATCAATGCGGGCGGCTACACCTTC.

The CDR3 sequence: CASSQESLAGFNEQFF. CDR3 in DNA: TGTGCCAGCAGCCAAGAGTCACTAGCGGGTTTCAATGAGCAGTTCTTC. V usage is TRBV4-2 and J usage is TRBJ2-1; TRBD2 matches 9 bases. The CDR3 sequence is 16 residues long. Germline V gene lookup returns CDR1 LGHNA and CDR2 YNFKEQ. The junction had 6 bases not matched to a gene; V was cut back by 0 bases and J by 6 bases.

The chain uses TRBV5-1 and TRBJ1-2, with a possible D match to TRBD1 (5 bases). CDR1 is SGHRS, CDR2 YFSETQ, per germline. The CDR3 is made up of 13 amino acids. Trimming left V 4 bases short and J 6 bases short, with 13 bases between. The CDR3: CASSEPGGHGYTF. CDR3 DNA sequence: TGCGCCAGCAGCGAACCGGGGGGTCATGGCTACACCTTC.

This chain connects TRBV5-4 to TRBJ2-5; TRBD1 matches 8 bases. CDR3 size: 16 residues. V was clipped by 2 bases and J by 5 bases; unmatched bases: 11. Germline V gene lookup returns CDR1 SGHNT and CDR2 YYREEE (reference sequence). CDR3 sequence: CASSLPAGQGDETQYF. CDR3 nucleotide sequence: TGTGCCAGCAGCTTACCTGCCGGACAGGGAGACGAGACCCAGTACTTC. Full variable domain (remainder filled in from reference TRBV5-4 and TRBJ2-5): ETGVTQSPTHLIKTRGQQVTLRCSSQSGHNTVSWYQQALGQGPQFIFQYYREEENGRGNFPPRFSGLQFPNYSSELNVNALELDDSALYLCASSLPAGQGDETQYFGPGTRLLVL.

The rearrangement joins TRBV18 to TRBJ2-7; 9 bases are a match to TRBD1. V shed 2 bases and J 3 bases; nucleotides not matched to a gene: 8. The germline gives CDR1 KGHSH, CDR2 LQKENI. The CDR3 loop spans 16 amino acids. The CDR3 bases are TGTGCCAGCTCACCAGACAGGGGGGTCGGTAGCTACGAGCAGTACTTC. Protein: CASSPDRGVGSYEQYF.

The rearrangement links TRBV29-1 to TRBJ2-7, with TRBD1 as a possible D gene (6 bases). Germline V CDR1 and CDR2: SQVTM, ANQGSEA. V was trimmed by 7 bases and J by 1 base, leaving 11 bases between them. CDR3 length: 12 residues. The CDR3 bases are TGCAGCGCCGCAGGGGTTTCCTACGAGCAGTACTTC. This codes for CSAAGVSYEQYF.

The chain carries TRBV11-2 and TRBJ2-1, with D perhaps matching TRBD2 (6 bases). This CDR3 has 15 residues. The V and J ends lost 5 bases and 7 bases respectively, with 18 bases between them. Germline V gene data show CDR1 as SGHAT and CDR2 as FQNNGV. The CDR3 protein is CASSRSIRELNEQFF. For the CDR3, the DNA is TGTGCCAGCAGCCGTTCTATTCGGGAGTTGAATGAGCAGTTCTTC.

CDR3 coding DNA: TGTGCCAGCACTAGCGCAGCTAGCACAGATACGCAGTATTTT. Its protein is CASTSAASTDTQYF. This chain links TRBV9 with TRBJ2-3; a possible D gene is TRBD2 (6 bases). The CDR3 consists of 14 residues. Germline V CDR1 and CDR2: SGDLS, YYNGEE. The germline V and J ends were trimmed by 6 bases and 0 bases, with 11 bases remaining between them.

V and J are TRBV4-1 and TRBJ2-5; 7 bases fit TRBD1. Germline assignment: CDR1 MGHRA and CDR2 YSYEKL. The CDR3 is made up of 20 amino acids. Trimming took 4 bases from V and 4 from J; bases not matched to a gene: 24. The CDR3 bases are TGCGCCAGCAGCCCCGCAACCCCAGACAGGGTCTACAGGAGGCGAGAGACCCAGTACTTC. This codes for CASSPATPDRVYRRRETQYF.

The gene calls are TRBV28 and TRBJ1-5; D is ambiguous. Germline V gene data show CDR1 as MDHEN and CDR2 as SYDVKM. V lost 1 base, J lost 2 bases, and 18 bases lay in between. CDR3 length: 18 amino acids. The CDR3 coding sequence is TGTGCCAGCAGTTTATTTCGGTCGAGGGCGGTAGGCAATCAGCCCCAGCATTTT. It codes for CASSLFRSRAVGNQPQHF.

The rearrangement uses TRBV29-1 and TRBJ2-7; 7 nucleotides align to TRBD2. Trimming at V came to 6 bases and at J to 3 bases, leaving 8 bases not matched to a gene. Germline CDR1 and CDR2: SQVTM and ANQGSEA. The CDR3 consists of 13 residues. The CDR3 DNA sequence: TGCAGCGTCCGGACTAGAACCAACTACGAGCAGTACTTC. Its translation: CSVRTRTNYEQYF.

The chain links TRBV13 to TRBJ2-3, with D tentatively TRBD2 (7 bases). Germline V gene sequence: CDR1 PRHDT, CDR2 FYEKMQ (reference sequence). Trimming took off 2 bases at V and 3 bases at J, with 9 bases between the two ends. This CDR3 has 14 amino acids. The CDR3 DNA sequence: TGTGCCAGCAGCTTAAGGGGGGGGACAGATACGCAGTATTTT. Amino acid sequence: CASSLRGGTDTQYF. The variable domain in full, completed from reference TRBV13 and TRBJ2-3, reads AAGVIQSPRHLIKEKRETATLKCYPIPRHDTVYWYQQGPGQDPQFLISFYEKMQSDKGSIPDRFSAQQFSDYHSELNMSSLELGDSALYFCASSLRGGTDTQYFGPGTRLTVL.

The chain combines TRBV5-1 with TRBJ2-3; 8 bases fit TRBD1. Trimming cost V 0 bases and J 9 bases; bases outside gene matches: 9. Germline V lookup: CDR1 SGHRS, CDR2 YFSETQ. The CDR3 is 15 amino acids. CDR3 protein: CASSLGSLGTGTQYF. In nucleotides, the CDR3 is TGCGCCAGCAGCTTGGGCAGTTTGGGGACAGGAACGCAGTATTTT.

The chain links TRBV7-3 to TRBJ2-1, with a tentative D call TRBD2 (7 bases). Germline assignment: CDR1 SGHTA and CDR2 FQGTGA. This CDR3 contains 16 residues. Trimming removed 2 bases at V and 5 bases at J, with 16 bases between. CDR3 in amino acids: CASSLLGGGGDNEQFF. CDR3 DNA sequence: TGTGCCAGCAGCTTATTAGGGGGGGGAGGGGACAATGAGCAGTTCTTC.

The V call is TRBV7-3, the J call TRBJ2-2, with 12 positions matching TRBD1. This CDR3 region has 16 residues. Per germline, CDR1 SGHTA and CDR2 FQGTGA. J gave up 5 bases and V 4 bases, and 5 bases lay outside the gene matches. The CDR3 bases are TGTGCCAGCAGCTGGGGGGGACAGGGGGCAACCGGGGAGCTGTTTTTT. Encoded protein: CASSWGGQGATGELFF.

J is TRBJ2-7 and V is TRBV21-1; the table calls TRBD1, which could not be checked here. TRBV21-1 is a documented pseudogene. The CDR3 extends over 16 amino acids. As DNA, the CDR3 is TGTGCCAGCAGCTATTTAATGGACAGGCTTTCCTACGAGCAGTACTTC. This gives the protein CASSYLMDRLSYEQYF.

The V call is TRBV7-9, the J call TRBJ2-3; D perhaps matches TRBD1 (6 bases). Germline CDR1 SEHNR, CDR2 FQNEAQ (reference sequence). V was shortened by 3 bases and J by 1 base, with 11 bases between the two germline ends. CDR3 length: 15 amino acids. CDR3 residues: CASSFRDIRTDTQYF. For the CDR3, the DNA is TGTGCCAGCAGCTTCCGGGACATCCGCACAGATACGCAGTATTTT.

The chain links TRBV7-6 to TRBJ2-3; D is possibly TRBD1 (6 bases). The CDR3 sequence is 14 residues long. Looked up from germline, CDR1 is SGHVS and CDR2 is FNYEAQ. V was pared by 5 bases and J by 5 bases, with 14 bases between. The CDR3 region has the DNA TGTGCCAGCAGCCTCAATCAGGGGAAAGATACGCAGTATTTT. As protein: CASSLNQGKDTQYF. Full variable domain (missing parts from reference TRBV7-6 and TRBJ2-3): GAGVSQSPRYKVTKRGQDVALRCDPISGHVSLYWYRQALGQGPEFLTYFNYEAQQDKSGLPNDRFSAERPEGSISTLTIQRTEQRDSAMYRCASSLNQGKDTQYFGPGTRLTVL.

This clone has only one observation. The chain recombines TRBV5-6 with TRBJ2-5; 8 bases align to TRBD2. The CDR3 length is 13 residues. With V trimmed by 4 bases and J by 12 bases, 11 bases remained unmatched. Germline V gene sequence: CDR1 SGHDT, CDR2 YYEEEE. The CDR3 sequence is CASSPGTSGDKYF. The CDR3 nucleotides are TGTGCCAGCAGCCCCGGGACTAGTGGGGACAAGTACTTC.

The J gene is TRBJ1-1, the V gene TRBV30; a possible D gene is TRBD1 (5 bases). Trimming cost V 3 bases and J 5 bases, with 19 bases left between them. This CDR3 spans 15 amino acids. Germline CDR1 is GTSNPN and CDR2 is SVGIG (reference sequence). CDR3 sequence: CAWSPTVGAGTEAFF. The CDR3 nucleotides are TGTGCCTGGAGCCCGACGGTAGGGGCGGGGACTGAAGCTTTCTTT.

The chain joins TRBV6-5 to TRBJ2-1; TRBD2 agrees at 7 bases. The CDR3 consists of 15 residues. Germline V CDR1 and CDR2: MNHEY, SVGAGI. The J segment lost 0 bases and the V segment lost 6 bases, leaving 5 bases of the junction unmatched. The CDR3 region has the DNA TGTGCCAGCAGGGGTAGCGGGTTCTCCTACAATGAGCAGTTCTTC. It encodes CASRGSGFSYNEQFF.

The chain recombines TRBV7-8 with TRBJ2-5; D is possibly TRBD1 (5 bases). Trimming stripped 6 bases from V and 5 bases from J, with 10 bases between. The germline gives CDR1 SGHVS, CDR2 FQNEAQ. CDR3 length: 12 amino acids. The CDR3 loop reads CASSPKGETQYF. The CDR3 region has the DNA TGTGCCAGCAGTCCAAAGGGGGAGACCCAGTACTTC.

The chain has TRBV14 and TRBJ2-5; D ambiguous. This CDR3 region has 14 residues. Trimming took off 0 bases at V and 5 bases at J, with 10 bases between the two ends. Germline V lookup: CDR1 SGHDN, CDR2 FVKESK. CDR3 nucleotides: TGTGCCAGCAGCCAAGACGGGTTACGGGAGACCCAGTACTTC. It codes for CASSQDGLRETQYF.

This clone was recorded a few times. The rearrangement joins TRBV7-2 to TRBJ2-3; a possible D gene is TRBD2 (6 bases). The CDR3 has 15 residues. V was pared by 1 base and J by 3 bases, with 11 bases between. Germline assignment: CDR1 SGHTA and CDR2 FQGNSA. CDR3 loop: CASSLGLDYTDTQYF. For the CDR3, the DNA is TGTGCCAGCAGCTTAGGACTAGACTATACAGATACGCAGTATTTT. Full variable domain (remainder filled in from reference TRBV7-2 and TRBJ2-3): GAGVSQSPSNKVTEKGKDVELRCDPISGHTALYWYRQSLGQGLEFLIYFQGNSAPDKSGLPSDRFSAERTGGSVSTLTIQRTQQEDSAVYLCASSLGLDYTDTQYFGPGTRLTVL.